A single sample is the source of the 20 T cell receptor beta chains below, sequenced in a study of blood T cell repertoires in COVID-19. Using immunoSEQ multiplex PCR, the repertoire was profiled, and TCRdb retains in-frame clones only, with some absent. The sample has about 150,000 clones, roughly 83% seen once. The sequenced sample consisted of peripheral blood. Receptors were obtained from a woman aged 60-75 years with acute or convalescent COVID-19.

The chain employs TRBV5-8 and TRBJ1-2; D uncertain. V dropped 0 bases and J dropped 4 bases, with 16 bases sitting between them. This CDR3 has 16 residues. Germline assignment: CDR1 SGHTS and CDR2 YDEGEE. The CDR3 reads CASSLELGNRFYGYTF. CDR3 DNA: TGTGCCAGCAGCTTGGAACTGGGCAACCGATTCTATGGCTACACCTTC. The variable domain in full, with the rest retrieved from reference TRBV5-8 and TRBJ1-2, is EAGVTQSPTHLIKTRGQQATLRCSPISGHTSVYWYQQALGLGLQFLLWYDEGEERNRGNFPPRFSGRQFPNYSSELNVNALELEDSALYLCASSLELGNRFYGYTFGSGTRLTVV.

The J gene is TRBJ2-3, the V gene TRBV7-2; 9 bases are a match to TRBD2. Germline CDR1 reads SGHTA; CDR2 reads FQGNSA. The CDR3 has 16 residues. V lost 1 base to trimming and J lost 4 bases; unmatched junction nucleotides: 6. The chain's CDR3 is CASSLVGGGAADTQYF. For the CDR3, the DNA is TGTGCCAGCAGCTTAGTCGGCGGGGGGGCAGCAGATACGCAGTATTTT.

The gene calls are TRBV19 and TRBJ1-2; possibly TRBD1 for D (6 bases). V lost 4 bases and J lost 3, with 9 bases in between. The CDR3 spans 13 residues. Germline loops: CDR1 LNHDA, CDR2 SQIVND (reference sequence). CDR3 residues: CASSTGVDYGYTF. CDR3 coding DNA: TGTGCCAGTAGTACAGGGGTGGACTATGGCTACACCTTC.

This chain connects TRBV18 to TRBJ2-1, with 7 bases lining up with TRBD1. The germline CDR1 and CDR2 sequences are KGHSH and LQKENI. This CDR3 has 13 amino acids. The V and J ends lost 4 bases and 8 bases, in that order; junction bases with no gene match: 5. The CDR3 region has the DNA TGTGCCAGCTCACGCGACAGGGACGATGAGCAGTTCTTC. Its protein is CASSRDRDDEQFF.

The rearrangement joins TRBV19 to TRBJ1-5; the D gene is possibly TRBD1 (6 bases). Germline-derived CDR1 and CDR2 are LNHDA and SQIVND (reference sequence). V was trimmed by 5 bases and J by 0 bases, leaving 14 bases between them. This CDR3 is 16 amino acids long. CDR3 in amino acids: CASSHGQYYSNQPQHF. Written as DNA, the CDR3 is TGTGCCAGTAGTCATGGACAGTATTATAGCAATCAGCCCCAGCATTTT. Complete variable domain (other parts from reference TRBV19 and TRBJ1-5): DGGITQSPKYLFRKEGQNVTLSCEQNLNHDAMYWYRQDPGQGLRLIYYSQIVNDFQKGDIAEGYSVSREKKESFPLTVTSAQKNPTAFYLCASSHGQYYSNQPQHFGDGTRLSIL.

V usage is TRBV29-1 and J usage is TRBJ2-7, with D hard to call. In germline, CDR1 is SQVTM, CDR2 ANQGSEA. V was pared by 4 bases and J by 1 base, with 5 bases between. The CDR3 is 11 amino acids. The CDR3 protein is CSVVASYEQYF. DNA for the CDR3: TGCAGCGTTGTAGCTTCCTACGAGCAGTACTTC.

The genes are TRBV7-6 and TRBJ1-4, with a possible D match to TRBD1 (5 bases). The CDR3 has 18 residues. The germline V and J ends were trimmed by 5 bases and 0 bases, with 19 bases remaining between them. Germline assignment: CDR1 SGHVS and CDR2 FNYEAQ. Here the CDR3 reads CASSRRVSTSATNEKLFF. The CDR3 region has the DNA TGTGCCAGCAGCCGCAGGGTCTCCACCTCAGCAACTAATGAAAAACTGTTTTTT.

The chain links TRBV9 to TRBJ2-7, with D possibly TRBD1 on 5 matching bases. In germline, CDR1 is SGDLS, CDR2 YYNGEE. The CDR3 is 14 amino acids. Trimming pared 4 bases from V and 0 bases from J, leaving 11 bases between. CDR3 DNA: TGTGCCAGCAGCCTCAGACAGAGCTCCTACGAGCAGTACTTC. Residues: CASSLRQSSYEQYF.

This chain links TRBV29-1 with TRBJ2-7; 9 nucleotides match TRBD1. V gave up 7 bases and J gave up 5 bases; unmatched junction bases: 6. The germline V gene has CDR1 SQVTM and CDR2 ANQGSEA. CDR3 length: 12 amino acids. The CDR3 DNA is TGCAGCGGTGGACAGGGGTTCGACGAGCAGTACTTC. As protein: CSGGQGFDEQYF.

CDR3 DNA sequence: TGTGCCAGCTCACCACCCGGACTAGCGGGGGGAGTGGAGGAGACCCAGTACTTC. As protein: CASSPPGLAGGVEETQYF. The gene calls are TRBV18 and TRBJ2-5; 14 bases line up with TRBD2. The CDR3 contains 18 residues. Germline V CDR1 and CDR2: KGHSH, LQKENI. Losses at the gene ends were 0 bases for V and 5 bases for J; bases not matched to a gene: 8.

A few counts support this clone. The gene calls are TRBV6-6 and TRBJ2-3; D may be TRBD2 (5 bases). CDR3 size: 14 residues. V was cut by 7 bases and J by 6 bases, with 17 bases left in between. In germline, CDR1 is MNHNY, CDR2 SVGAGI (reference sequence). CDR3 in DNA: TGTGCCAGCAACCCCTACCTGAGGGCTGATACGCAGTATTTT. The encoded protein is CASNPYLRADTQYF.

The rearrangement joins TRBV6-6 to TRBJ2-7; the match to TRBD1 covers 7 bases. From germline, CDR1 is MNHNY and CDR2 SVGAGI (reference sequence). CDR3 length: 14 residues. V trimming: 8 bases; J trimming: 2 bases; junction bases outside the gene matches: 9. The CDR3 loop is CASQKLTGPYEQYF. As DNA, the CDR3 is TGTGCCAGCCAAAAACTGACAGGGCCCTACGAGCAGTACTTC.

This clone was seen only a few times. This sequence joins TRBV5-1 and TRBJ1-3; D unclear. Germline V gives CDR1 SGHRS, CDR2 YFSETQ. Trimming shortened V by 0 bases and J by 4 bases, and 17 bases separated the two germline ends. This CDR3 contains 17 residues. The CDR3 sequence: CASSLESPVKRGNTIYF. CDR3 in DNA: TGCGCCAGCAGCTTGGAGTCTCCTGTAAAACGGGGAAACACCATATATTTT. Together with reference TRBV5-1 and TRBJ1-3, the CDR3 gives the full variable domain: KAGVTQTPRYLIKTRGQQVTLSCSPISGHRSVSWYQQTPGQGLQFLFEYFSETQRNKGNFPGRFSGRQFSNSRSEMNVSTLELGDSALYLCASSLESPVKRGNTIYFGEGSWLTVV.

The chain carries TRBV4-3 and TRBJ2-3; tentatively, D is TRBD1 (6 bases). The CDR3 consists of 15 residues. With 1 base removed from V and 4 bases from J, the gap between germline ends came to 12 bases. The germline CDR1 and CDR2 sequences are LGHNA and YSLEER. CDR3 bases: TGCGCCAGCAGCCAAGGAACAGGGATTGCAGATACGCAGTATTTT. Its translation is CASSQGTGIADTQYF.

V gene TRBV11-2 combines with J gene TRBJ1-2; TRBD1 agrees at 10 bases. After removal of 5 bases from V and 4 bases from J, the junction contained 10 bases not matched to a gene. The CDR3 totals 16 residues. Germline CDR1 and CDR2: SGHAT and FQNNGV. Written as DNA, the CDR3 is TGTGCCAGCAGCCCCCCGGGACAGGGGAGCGGCTATGGCTACACCTTC. This codes for CASSPPGQGSGYGYTF.

The V call is TRBV6-1, the J call TRBJ1-1, with no clear D. Germline-derived CDR1 and CDR2 are MNHNS and SASEGT. Trimming took 7 bases from V and 6 from J, leaving 15 bases between them. CDR3 size: 13 residues. Written as DNA, the CDR3 is TGTGCCAGCACCAACCCTTTACGGGCTGAAGCTTTCTTT. Its translation: CASTNPLRAEAFF.

The chain combines TRBV6-6 with TRBJ1-6; no firm D call. Trimming removed 7 bases from V and 5 bases from J, with 15 bases in between. Germline V gene data show CDR1 as MNHNY and CDR2 as SVGAGI (reference sequence). The length of the CDR3 is 15 residues. Written as DNA, the CDR3 is TGTGCCAGCACTAATGAGGGCAACAATAATTCACCCCTCCACTTT. This codes for CASTNEGNNNSPLHF.

As DNA, the CDR3 is TGTGCCAGCAGCTTAGGTCCCAGTGAGCAGTTCTTC. This sequence encodes CASSLGPSEQFF. The genes are TRBV7-2 and TRBJ2-1; D gene ambiguous. The V gene lost 1 base and the J gene lost 9 bases, with 7 bases spanning the gap. This CDR3 is built from 12 residues. Looked up from germline, CDR1 is SGHTA and CDR2 is FQGNSA. Based on the CDR3 plus reference TRBV7-2 and TRBJ2-1, the full variable domain is GAGVSQSPSNKVTEKGKDVELRCDPISGHTALYWYRQSLGQGLEFLIYFQGNSAPDKSGLPSDRFSAERTGGSVSTLTIQRTQQEDSAVYLCASSLGPSEQFFGPGTRLTVL.

The rearrangement uses TRBV7-2 and TRBJ1-3; the D is unclear. Germline CDR1 SGHTA, CDR2 FQGNSA. V lost 3 bases and J lost 0, with 18 bases in between. CDR3 length: 18 residues. The CDR3 region has the DNA TGTGCCAGCAGCTTCACCTACACGACACTCTTCTCTGGAAACACCATATATTTT. Translating gives CASSFTYTTLFSGNTIYF. Full variable domain (outside the CDR3, taken from reference TRBV7-2 and TRBJ1-3): GAGVSQSPSNKVTEKGKDVELRCDPISGHTALYWYRQSLGQGLEFLIYFQGNSAPDKSGLPSDRFSAERTGGSVSTLTIQRTQQEDSAVYLCASSFTYTTLFSGNTIYFGEGSWLTVV.

V usage is TRBV5-1 and J usage is TRBJ2-2; the match to TRBD2 covers 11 bases. The CDR3 has 16 amino acids. In germline, CDR1 is SGHRS, CDR2 YFSETQ. V gave up 4 bases and J gave up 7 bases; unmatched junction bases: 9. The CDR3 DNA sequence: TGCGCCAGCAGCAACCTACCTAGCGGGGGGCGCGGGGAGCTGTTTTTT. It translates to CASSNLPSGGRGELFF.